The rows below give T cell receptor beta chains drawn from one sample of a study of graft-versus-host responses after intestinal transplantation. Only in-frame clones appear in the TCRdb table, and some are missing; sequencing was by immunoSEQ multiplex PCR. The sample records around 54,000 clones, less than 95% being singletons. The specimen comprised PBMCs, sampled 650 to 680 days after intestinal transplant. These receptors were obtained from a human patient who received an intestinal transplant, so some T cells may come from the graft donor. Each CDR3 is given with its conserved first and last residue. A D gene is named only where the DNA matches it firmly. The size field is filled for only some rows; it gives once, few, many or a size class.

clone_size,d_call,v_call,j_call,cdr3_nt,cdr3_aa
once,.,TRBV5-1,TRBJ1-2,TGCGCCAGCAGCGATCCCCCTGTTGGGGGCTACACCTTC,CASSDPPVGGYTF
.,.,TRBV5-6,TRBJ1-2,TGTGCCAGCAGCTTGGTAGACAGAGACAACTATGGCTACACCTTC,CASSLVDRDNYGYTF
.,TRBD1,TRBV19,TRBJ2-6,TGTGCCGGCCGGGACAGCAGCTCTGGGGCCAACGTCCTGACTTTC,CAGRDSSSGANVLTF
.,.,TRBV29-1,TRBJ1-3,TGCAGCGCCCAGCAGGGTGCAGACGGTGTCACCATATATTTT,CSAQQGADGVTIYF
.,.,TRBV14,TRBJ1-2,TGTGCCAGCAGCTCCCTCAACTTAGAAGCCTGGAATGGCTACACCTTC,CASSSLNLEAWNGYTF
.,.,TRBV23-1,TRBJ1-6,TGCGCCAGCAACCCTCCCATAGGGGGGCCTTTTTATAATTCACCCCTCCACTTT,CASNPPIGGPFYNSPLHF
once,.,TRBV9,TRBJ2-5,TGTGCCAGCAGCGTAGAGTTACAGGATTACGAGACCCAGTACTTC,CASSVELQDYETQYF
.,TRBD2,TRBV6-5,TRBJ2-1,TGTGCCAGCAGCATTAAAGCGGGGGGGAACAATGAGCAGTTCTTC,CASSIKAGGNNEQFF
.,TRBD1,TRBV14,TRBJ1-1,TGTGCCAGCAGCCAAGTGGGGACAGAGAGGGAGACTGAAGCTTTCTTT,CASSQVGTERETEAFF
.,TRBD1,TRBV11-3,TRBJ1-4,TGTGCCAGCAGCTCAACCGGGACAGAAAATGAAAAACTGTTTTTT,CASSSTGTENEKLFF
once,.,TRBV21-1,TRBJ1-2,TGTGCCAGCAGCAAAGAGGTCTCAGATCTCTATGGCTACACCTTC,CASSKEVSDLYGYTF
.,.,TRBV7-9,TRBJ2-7,TGTGCCAGCAGCGTAAACAGGGCTAGCGAGTCCTACGAGCAGTACTTC,CASSVNRASESYEQYF